These 32 T cell receptor beta chains share one sample of origin, sequenced in a study of CD8+ T cells in alopecia areata. TCR sequencing used cDNA made by reverse transcription of extracted RNA. Here immunoSEQ multiplex PCR was the method, and the copy in TCRdb shows in-frame clones only, minus some. The table has 190,000 or so clones, roughly 53% seen once; the top ten hold roughly 13%. The treatment: oral pan-JAK inhibitor, 5-10 mg twice daily. Sample: CD8+ T cells sorted from blood, taken at week 24, from a patient treated with tofacitinib. The source of these receptors is a human donor with alopecia areata.

J is TRBJ1-1 and V is TRBV30; 7 nucleotides line up with TRBD1. Looked up from germline, CDR1 is GTSNPN and CDR2 is SVGIG (reference sequence). V trimming: 7 bases; J trimming: 0 bases; junction bases outside the gene matches: 8. There are 14 residues in the CDR3. CDR3: CASSPGQLNTEAFF. The CDR3 DNA sequence: TGTGCCTCCAGCCCGGGACAGCTGAACACTGAAGCTTTCTTT.

The chain employs TRBV30 and TRBJ2-7; D uncertain. The CDR3 contains 13 residues. V was trimmed by 1 base and J by 6 bases, leaving 13 bases between them. Per the germline V gene, CDR1 is GTSNPN and CDR2 is SVGIG (reference sequence). CDR3 nucleotide sequence: TGTGCCTGGAGTGGTTTGGAGCGCCGCGAGCAGTACTTC. Its protein product is CAWSGLERREQYF.

The V gene is TRBV4-1, the J gene TRBJ1-5; 8 bases agree with TRBD1. The CDR3 extends over 15 amino acids. Per germline, CDR1 MGHRA and CDR2 YSYEKL. V lost 0 bases, J lost 6 bases, and 4 bases stayed unmatched. The CDR3 here is CASSQEYRGIQPQHF. In DNA, the CDR3 is TGCGCCAGCAGCCAAGAGTACAGGGGGATTCAGCCCCAGCATTTT.

This clone was picked up a small number of times. The rearrangement joins TRBV27 to TRBJ2-5, with TRBD1 matching over 9 bases. J was trimmed by 4 bases and V by 3 bases; bases with no gene match: 6. CDR3 length: 15 residues. Germline values: CDR1 MNHEY, CDR2 SMNVEV (reference sequence). Here the CDR3 reads CASSFGTGISETQYF. The DNA for the CDR3 is TGTGCCAGCAGTTTCGGGACAGGGATCTCAGAGACCCAGTACTTC.

This chain joins TRBV2 and TRBJ2-7; possibly TRBD1 for D (6 bases). The V end lost 7 bases, the J end lost 1 base, and 17 bases lay between the germline ends. This CDR3 contains 15 residues. Germline lookup yields CDR1 SNHLY and CDR2 FYNNEI. For the CDR3, the DNA is TGTGCCAGCAAAGAGGTGGGGGCATGGTCCTACGAGCAGTACTTC. Amino acids: CASKEVGAWSYEQYF.

The V and J genes are TRBV11-2 and TRBJ2-1, with D possibly TRBD1 on 5 matching bases. The V end was cut by 5 bases, the J end by 4 bases, with 12 bases between. Germline assignment: CDR1 SGHAT and CDR2 FQNNGV. The CDR3 extends over 14 amino acids. CDR3 coding DNA: TGTGCCAGCAGCCCGAGAAACAGGTACAATGAGCAGTTCTTC. Protein: CASSPRNRYNEQFF.

This clone was detected only a few times. V gene TRBV9 combines with J gene TRBJ2-7; perhaps TRBD2 as D (5 bases). The germline V gene has CDR1 SGDLS and CDR2 YYNGEE. With 4 bases removed from V and 3 bases from J, the gap between germline ends came to 11 bases. The CDR3 consists of 13 residues. The CDR3 loop is CASSLARDYEQYF. The CDR3, as DNA: TGTGCCAGCAGCCTCGCCCGGGACTACGAGCAGTACTTC.

This clone occurred a few times. The V gene is TRBV7-9, the J gene TRBJ1-1; 8 nucleotides line up with TRBD1. This CDR3 has 14 amino acids. Germline trimming cut 5 bases from V and 6 bases from J; bases unmatched to any gene: 8. Germline assignment: CDR1 SEHNR and CDR2 FQNEAQ (reference sequence). CDR3 sequence (DNA): TGTGCCAGCAGCGGCCAGACAGGGGAGGCTGAAGCTTTCTTT. Translation: CASSGQTGEAEAFF.

The V call is TRBV4-1, the J call TRBJ2-3, with TRBD2 identical over 9 bases. The V gene's germline CDR1 is MGHRA and CDR2 YSYEKL. V was pared by 6 bases and J by 5 bases, with 6 bases of the junction left unmatched. The CDR3 has 14 residues. The CDR3 region is CASRWRGGEDTQYF. The DNA for the CDR3 is TGCGCCAGCAGATGGCGGGGGGGTGAAGATACGCAGTATTTT.

The gene calls are TRBV2 and TRBJ1-5; 7 bases fit TRBD1. Germline assignment: CDR1 SNHLY and CDR2 FYNNEI. J lost 3 bases, V lost 5 bases, and 4 bases had no gene match. This CDR3 has 14 amino acids. This CDR3 is CASSPGQINQPQHF. In DNA, the CDR3 is TGTGCCAGCAGTCCGGGACAGATCAATCAGCCCCAGCATTTT.

This clone was observed a handful of times. The chain joins TRBV7-4 to TRBJ1-2; the D gene is possibly TRBD1 (6 bases). This CDR3 contains 14 residues. CDR1 and CDR2 from the germline V gene are SGHVT and SQSDAQ. Deletions cut 6 bases from V and 6 bases from J, with 17 bases between. In DNA form, the CDR3 reads TGTGCCAGCAGGAACAGGGTCCTACTTGATGGCTACACCTTC. Translated: CASRNRVLLDGYTF.

This clone was recorded a few times. The gene calls are TRBV30 and TRBJ1-1, with D perhaps matching TRBD1 (5 bases). CDR1 GTSNPN and CDR2 SVGIG come from the germline V gene (reference sequence). V lost 3 bases and J lost 0, with 14 bases in between. This CDR3 is built from 15 residues. In DNA form, the CDR3 reads TGTGCCTGGAGCGCAGACAGCTCCATGAACACTGAAGCTTTCTTT. Translated, it gives CAWSADSSMNTEAFF.

The chain has TRBV18 and TRBJ2-3; D unresolved. The V end lost 1 base, the J end lost 5 bases, and 7 bases lay between the germline ends. Germline CDR1 KGHSH, CDR2 LQKENI. This CDR3 has 13 residues. CDR3 loop: CASSPLPIDTQYF. The CDR3 region has the DNA TGTGCCAGCTCACCACTTCCGATAGATACGCAGTATTTT.

The chain links TRBV11-2 to TRBJ2-1; D gene unclear. This CDR3 spans 16 amino acids. Trimming removed 3 bases from V and 10 bases from J, with 22 bases in between. Germline V lookup: CDR1 SGHAT, CDR2 FQNNGV. CDR3 nucleotides: TGTGCCAGCAGCTTGTCGATCGGTACCGTCAATGGGGAGCAGTTCTTC. This gives the protein CASSLSIGTVNGEQFF.

The chain has TRBV7-9 and TRBJ1-3, with D unclear. Germline CDR1 is SEHNR and CDR2 is FQNEAQ (reference sequence). The CDR3 covers 13 residues. Trimming shortened V by 10 bases and J by 2 bases, and 12 bases separated the two germline ends. The CDR3 sequence is CAILAFPGNTIYF. The CDR3 bases are TGTGCCATACTGGCTTTTCCTGGAAACACCATATATTTT. Filled out from reference TRBV7-9 and TRBJ1-3, the complete variable domain reads DTGVSQNPRHKITKRGQNVTFRCDPISEHNRLYWYRQTLGQGPEFLTYFQNEAQLEKSRLLSDRFSAERPKGSFSTLEIQRTEQGDSAMYLCAILAFPGNTIYFGEGSWLTVV.

This clone appeared a few times. Here the CDR3 DNA reads TGTGCCATCAGTGAAACCAGGACAGGGGGCGTTTACGAGCAGTACTTC. This codes for CAISETRTGGVYEQYF. This chain uses TRBV10-3 with TRBJ2-7, with 11 bases identical to TRBD1. V gave up 3 bases and J gave up 4 bases; unmatched junction bases: 8. The CDR3 totals 16 residues. The germline gives CDR1 ENHRY, CDR2 SYGVKD.

The rearrangement links TRBV6-4 to TRBJ1-1; a weak D match, TRBD1 (5 bases). The CDR3 covers 13 residues. Trimming cost V 2 bases and J 7 bases, with 11 bases left between them. The germline CDR1 and CDR2 sequences are MRHNA and SNTAGT. CDR3 in amino acids: CASSDAPGGEAFF. The CDR3 DNA is TGTGCCAGCAGTGACGCACCGGGGGGTGAAGCTTTCTTT.

This clone has more than one count but fewer than ten. J is TRBJ2-5 and V is TRBV6-5, with 9 bases fitting TRBD2. The length of the CDR3 is 14 residues. V gave up 5 bases and J gave up 4 bases; unmatched junction bases: 5. The V gene's germline CDR1 is MNHEY and CDR2 SVGAGI. The CDR3 DNA reads as TGTGCCAGCAGTGAGGGCGGGGGGGCAGAGACCCAGTACTTC. Residues: CASSEGGGAETQYF.

This clone was seen only once. J is TRBJ1-1 and V is TRBV5-1; D is uncertain. In germline, CDR1 is SGHRS, CDR2 YFSETQ. This CDR3 has 15 amino acids. Trimming removed 1 base at V and 1 base at J, with 11 bases between. The CDR3 sequence is CASSLIQAGNTEAFF. CDR3 in DNA: TGCGCCAGCAGCTTGATCCAGGCGGGGAACACTGAAGCTTTCTTT. Filled out from reference TRBV5-1 and TRBJ1-1, the complete variable domain reads KAGVTQTPRYLIKTRGQQVTLSCSPISGHRSVSWYQQTPGQGLQFLFEYFSETQRNKGNFPGRFSGRQFSNSRSEMNVSTLELGDSALYLCASSLIQAGNTEAFFGQGTRLTVV.

The V gene is TRBV5-6, the J gene TRBJ1-1, with 8 positions matching TRBD1. The J segment lost 8 bases and the V segment lost 4 bases, leaving 4 bases of the junction unmatched. The CDR3 loop spans 12 amino acids. Looked up from germline, CDR1 is SGHDT and CDR2 is YYEEEE. CDR3: CASSLTGGEAFF. The CDR3 DNA reads TGTGCCAGCAGCCTAACAGGGGGGGAAGCTTTCTTT.

The rearrangement links TRBV4-1 to TRBJ2-7; no definite D call. Trimming shortened V by 2 bases and J by 3 bases, and 8 bases separated the two germline ends. CDR3 size: 13 residues. The germline V gene has CDR1 MGHRA and CDR2 YSYEKL. In DNA form, the CDR3 reads TGCGCCAGCAGCCAATCTGAGATCTACGAGCAGTACTTC. This encodes CASSQSEIYEQYF.

V gene TRBV5-1 combines with J gene TRBJ2-1; the match to TRBD2 covers 7 bases. Losses at the gene ends were 2 bases for V and 2 bases for J; bases not matched to a gene: 7. Germline-derived CDR1 and CDR2 are SGHRS and YFSETQ. This CDR3 has 16 residues. Here the CDR3 reads CASSFETSDPYNEQFF. In DNA form, the CDR3 reads TGCGCCAGCAGCTTCGAAACTAGCGACCCCTACAATGAGCAGTTCTTC.

The chain is built from TRBV29-1 and TRBJ1-2; maybe TRBD1 (6 bases). The CDR3 spans 12 residues. Germline V gene sequence: CDR1 SQVTM, CDR2 ANQGSEA. The germline V and J ends were trimmed by 4 bases and 4 bases, with 10 bases remaining between them. The CDR3 sequence: CSVAGDRYGYTF. The DNA for the CDR3 is TGCAGCGTTGCAGGGGACCGCTATGGCTACACCTTC.

J is TRBJ2-2 and V is TRBV2, with no clear D. Trimming pared 7 bases from V and 1 base from J, leaving 4 bases between. The CDR3 consists of 12 residues. Germline CDR1 is SNHLY and CDR2 is FYNNEI. CDR3: CASMENTGELFF. CDR3 nucleotides: TGTGCCAGCATGGAGAACACCGGGGAGCTGTTTTTT.

This rearrangement joins TRBV9 to TRBJ2-3; TRBD1 aligns across 9 bases. This CDR3 is 16 amino acids long. J gave up 2 bases and V 3 bases, and 7 bases lay outside the gene matches. Germline CDR1 SGDLS, CDR2 YYNGEE. In nucleotides, the CDR3 is TGTGCCAGCAGCGGATTACAGGGGGCGGACACAGATACGCAGTATTTT. Translating gives CASSGLQGADTDTQYF.

V gene TRBV27 combines with J gene TRBJ2-1, with D tentatively TRBD2 (5 bases). This CDR3 region has 17 residues. V lost 5 bases and J lost 1, with 18 bases in between. Looked up from germline, CDR1 is MNHEY and CDR2 is SMNVEV (reference sequence). The CDR3 DNA reads as TGTGCCAGCAGTCCAACCGAGGGTACCCAATCCTACAATGAGCAGTTCTTC. This codes for CASSPTEGTQSYNEQFF.

About this clone: The sample carries other DNA sequences with the same CDR3. This chain connects TRBV2 to TRBJ2-7, with D maybe TRBD2 (5 bases). The length of the CDR3 is 10 residues. Looked up from germline, CDR1 is SNHLY and CDR2 is FYNNEI. V lost 8 bases, J lost 6 bases, and 8 bases lay in between. CDR3 bases: TGTGCCAGCGGCCGGGGCGAGCAGTACTTC. This codes for CASGRGEQYF.

The CDR3 DNA reads TGTGCCAGCAGTGAGTTGGGCAGGGGGAACCAAGAGACCCAGTACTTC. Translating gives CASSELGRGNQETQYF. This rearrangement joins TRBV2 to TRBJ2-5; 7 bases are shared with TRBD1. Trimming removed 3 bases from V and 0 bases from J; junction bases left unmatched: 7. From germline, CDR1 is SNHLY and CDR2 FYNNEI. The CDR3 loop spans 16 amino acids.

The J gene is TRBJ1-1, the V gene TRBV5-1, with a weak D call TRBD1 (5 bases). The CDR3 is 12 amino acids. The germline CDR1 and CDR2 sequences are SGHRS and YFSETQ. Trimming removed 2 bases at V and 8 bases at J, with 10 bases between. The CDR3 bases are TGCGCCAGCAGCTTTTCCGGGGACGAAGCTTTCTTT. Amino acid sequence: CASSFSGDEAFF.

This clone has a handful of counts. The V and J genes are TRBV29-1 and TRBJ2-5; 13 positions match TRBD2. The germline V gene encodes CDR1 SQVTM and CDR2 ANQGSEA. The CDR3 is 16 amino acids. J lost 4 bases, V lost 3 bases, and 8 bases had no gene match. The CDR3: CSVDGTSGGASETQYF. The CDR3, as DNA: TGCAGCGTTGATGGTACTAGCGGGGGGGCCTCAGAGACCCAGTACTTC.

The genes are TRBV13 and TRBJ1-2; unclear D gene. Germline CDR1 and CDR2: PRHDT and FYEKMQ (reference sequence). The CDR3 is 14 residues long. V lost 0 bases to trimming and J lost 8 bases, with 13 bases between them. This CDR3 is CASSLGTEVGGYTF. The CDR3 nucleotides are TGTGCCAGCAGCTTAGGGACCGAGGTTGGAGGCTACACCTTC.

On this clone itself: This same CDR3 is encoded by further DNA sequences in the sample. The chain combines TRBV6-5 with TRBJ2-1, with a weak D call TRBD2 (6 bases). This CDR3 region has 14 residues. Per the germline V gene, CDR1 is MNHEY and CDR2 is SVGAGI. V lost 2 bases to trimming and J lost 1 base, with 6 bases between them. In nucleotides, the CDR3 is TGTGCCAGCAGTTACGGGGGGTCCTACAATGAGCAGTTCTTC. Protein product: CASSYGGSYNEQFF.